The 32 T cell receptor beta chains given below trace back to one sample, sequenced in a study of cytomegalovirus exposure and HLA in healthy donors. The PCR contained 60 Vbeta and 13 Jbeta primers. The repertoire was sequenced with immunoSEQ multiplex PCR; TCRdb's copy has only in-frame clones and lacks some. This table holds under 120,000 clones, about 70% found once. Sequenced sample: PBMCs. These receptors all come from a man aged 50-59 years in good health and CMV-seropositive.

This chain uses TRBV6-1 with TRBJ2-2, with TRBD2 matching 14 bases. The CDR3 consists of 16 residues. Per the germline V gene, CDR1 is MNHNS and CDR2 is SASEGT. Trimming cost V 3 bases and J 5 bases; bases outside gene matches: 2. The DNA of the CDR3 is TGTGCCAGCAGTGAGGGGACTAGCGGGAGAACCGGGGAGCTGTTTTTT. As protein: CASSEGTSGRTGELFF.

This chain links TRBV5-1 with TRBJ2-3, with D possibly TRBD2 on 5 matching bases. Between the trimmed V and J ends, which lost 2 bases and 4 bases, there was a span of 8 bases. The CDR3 covers 13 residues. The germline gives CDR1 SGHRS, CDR2 YFSETQ. The CDR3: CASSFRGPDTQYF. The CDR3, as DNA: TGCGCCAGCAGCTTCAGAGGGCCAGATACGCAGTATTTT. The full variable domain, with the rest looked up from reference TRBV5-1 and TRBJ2-3, is KAGVTQTPRYLIKTRGQQVTLSCSPISGHRSVSWYQQTPGQGLQFLFEYFSETQRNKGNFPGRFSGRQFSNSRSEMNVSTLELGDSALYLCASSFRGPDTQYFGPGTRLTVL.

The chain has TRBV6-6 and TRBJ1-1, with 7 nucleotides matching TRBD1. J lost 4 bases, V lost 7 bases, and 9 bases had no gene match. This CDR3 spans 14 amino acids. CDR1 and CDR2 (germline): MNHNY, SVGAGI (reference sequence). The CDR3 DNA sequence: TGTGCCAGCACCAAGGGACAGCTTGCCACTGAAGCTTTCTTT. This encodes CASTKGQLATEAFF.

The gene calls are TRBV5-1 and TRBJ2-5; 8 bases are a match to TRBD1. This CDR3 contains 16 residues. The V gene's germline CDR1 is SGHRS and CDR2 YFSETQ. Trimming removed 5 bases from V and 0 bases from J; junction bases left unmatched: 9. CDR3 bases: TGCGCCAGCAGAGGGCGACAGGGGACCGACCAAGAGACCCAGTACTTC. Residues: CASRGRQGTDQETQYF.

The genes are TRBV6-1 and TRBJ2-5; D not certain. The CDR3 spans 12 residues. CDR1 MNHNS and CDR2 SASEGT come from the germline V gene. The V and J ends lost 3 bases and 2 bases respectively, with 4 bases between them. This CDR3 reads CASSDYQETQYF. In DNA form, the CDR3 reads TGTGCCAGCAGTGACTATCAAGAGACCCAGTACTTC.

The DNA of the CDR3 is TGTGCCAGTACCGAGGACAGGGGGCCGAATCAGCCCCAGCATTTT. Its protein is CASTEDRGPNQPQHF. The J gene is TRBJ1-5, the V gene TRBV19; TRBD1 aligns across 11 bases. J lost 4 bases, V lost 7 bases, and 6 bases had no gene match. The germline V gene encodes CDR1 LNHDA and CDR2 SQIVND (reference sequence). CDR3 length equals 15 residues.

The chain recombines TRBV4-1 with TRBJ2-4; 7 bases are a match to TRBD2. The CDR3 spans 14 residues. Germline V gives CDR1 MGHRA, CDR2 YSYEKL. After removal of 4 bases from V and 2 bases from J, the junction contained 2 bases not matched to a gene. DNA for the CDR3: TGCGCCAGCAGCCCGGGACTACCCAAAAACATTCAGTACTTC. Encoded protein: CASSPGLPKNIQYF.

The chain uses TRBV5-1 and TRBJ1-4, with 9 nucleotides matching TRBD1. The CDR3 spans 14 residues. Germline V CDR1 and CDR2: SGHRS, YFSETQ. J gave up 8 bases and V 2 bases, and 4 bases lay outside the gene matches. In DNA form, the CDR3 reads TGCGCCAGCAGCTTACAGGGGGCGGGGGAAAAACTGTTTTTT. Amino acids: CASSLQGAGEKLFF.

About this clone itself: A read error may produce the germline difference seen at one junction end. The DNA of the CDR3 is TGTGCCAGCAGCTCTGGGGCCAACGGCCTGACTTTC. Amino acid sequence: CASSSGANGLTF. The rearrangement uses TRBV11-3 and TRBJ2-6, with a weak D call TRBD1 (5 bases). Germline V CDR1 and CDR2: SGHNT, YENEEA. The CDR3 extends over 12 amino acids.

The genes are TRBV5-4 and TRBJ2-3, with 8 bases aligning to TRBD1. The CDR3 runs 14 residues. Germline V gene sequence: CDR1 SGHNT, CDR2 YYREEE (reference sequence). V lost 4 bases to trimming and J lost 4 bases; unmatched junction nucleotides: 5. The CDR3 DNA reads as TGTGCCAGCAGCCGCGTGACAGGGGCAGATACGCAGTATTTT. This encodes CASSRVTGADTQYF.

This clone showed up just a few times. V and J are TRBV5-1 and TRBJ1-6; TRBD1 aligns across 8 bases. The V gene end was trimmed by 4 bases and the J gene end by 6 bases; junction bases not matched to a gene: 6. CDR1 is SGHRS and CDR2 is YFSETQ in the germline V gene. This CDR3 has 15 residues. CDR3 sequence: CASSRTGFGNSPLHF. The CDR3, as DNA: TGCGCCAGCAGCAGGACAGGGTTCGGTAATTCACCCCTCCACTTT.

This clone was seen a single time. This sequence joins TRBV7-8 and TRBJ2-7, with TRBD1 matching over 7 bases. Germline V lookup: CDR1 SGHVS, CDR2 FQNEAQ. The V and J ends lost 1 base and 7 bases, in that order; junction bases with no gene match: 4. The length of the CDR3 is 13 residues. The DNA of the CDR3 is TGTGCCAGCAGCTTAGTGAGGGGGCGTGAGCAGTACTTC. This translates into CASSLVRGREQYF.

The chain carries TRBV27 and TRBJ1-2; 7 bases line up with TRBD1. CDR3 length equals 13 residues. CDR1 is MNHEY and CDR2 is SMNVEV in the germline V gene (reference sequence). Trimming at V came to 3 bases and at J to 11 bases, leaving 9 bases not matched to a gene. The CDR3 spells CASSFLGQERYTF. CDR3 DNA sequence: TGTGCCAGCAGTTTCCTCGGACAGGAGAGATACACCTTC.

The rearrangement joins TRBV6-5 to TRBJ2-7, with D perhaps TRBD1 (6 bases). The CDR3 contains 15 residues. Germline CDR1 MNHEY, CDR2 SVGAGI. The V end lost 6 bases, the J end lost 6 bases, and 21 bases lay between the germline ends. CDR3 DNA sequence: TGTGCCAGCAGAACGACAGGTGGGGATCGTCGCGAGCAGTACTTC. This translates into CASRTTGGDRREQYF.

This chain links TRBV6-6 with TRBJ1-1; 8 bases map to TRBD1. Trimming removed 6 bases from V and 6 bases from J; junction bases left unmatched: 9. The CDR3 loop spans 14 amino acids. Germline-derived CDR1 and CDR2 are MNHNY and SVGAGI (reference sequence). CDR3: CASSRTGGESEAFF. The CDR3 DNA follows: TGTGCCAGCAGCCGAACAGGGGGAGAGTCTGAAGCTTTCTTT.

The chain has TRBV7-6 and TRBJ2-1; tentatively, D is TRBD2 (6 bases). Deletions cut 1 base from V and 7 bases from J, with 8 bases between. The CDR3 contains 13 residues. CDR1 is SGHVS and CDR2 is FNYEAQ in the germline V gene. Here the CDR3 DNA reads TGTGCCAGCAGCTTAGGCAGCGGGAATGAGCAGTTCTTC. Its translation is CASSLGSGNEQFF.

The chain employs TRBV9 and TRBJ2-5; 9 nucleotides agree with TRBD1. The CDR3 spans 16 residues. Unmatched junction bases numbered 8, after V lost 3 bases and J lost 2 bases. Germline lookup yields CDR1 SGDLS and CDR2 YYNGEE. CDR3 bases: TGTGCCAGCAGCGCCACAGGGGGCAGAGGACAAGAGACCCAGTACTTC. Translating it yields CASSATGGRGQETQYF.

The chain has TRBV19 and TRBJ1-2; D call uncertain. Trimming left V 0 bases short and J 2 bases short, with 7 bases between. The V gene's germline CDR1 is LNHDA and CDR2 SQIVND (reference sequence). This CDR3 spans 14 amino acids. The CDR3 loop reads CASSIEPTNYGYTF. CDR3 DNA: TGTGCCAGTAGTATAGAGCCCACAAACTATGGCTACACCTTC.

The CDR3 nucleotides are TGTGCCTGGAGTCCCCCTCCGGGACAGGGGGCATCCTACGAGCAGTACTTC. Translation gives CAWSPPPGQGASYEQYF. This rearrangement joins TRBV30 to TRBJ2-7, with 12 bases fitting TRBD1. Germline V gene sequence: CDR1 GTSNPN, CDR2 SVGIG (reference sequence). Trimming cost V 2 bases and J 1 base; bases outside gene matches: 9. The CDR3 spans 17 residues.

This clone was seen only once. This sequence joins TRBV7-3 and TRBJ2-1, with TRBD2 identical over 11 bases. The V and J ends lost 4 bases and 12 bases, in that order; junction bases with no gene match: 5. Germline lookup yields CDR1 SGHTA and CDR2 FQGTGA. CDR3 size: 13 residues. The CDR3 bases are TGTGCCAGCAGCTCAATAGCGGGGGGGCCGCAGTTCTTC. Translation gives CASSSIAGGPQFF.

This chain links TRBV21-1 with TRBJ2-5; the D call TRBD2 from the table was never checked on the DNA. TRBV21-1 is listed as a pseudogene. The CDR3 covers 10 residues. Here the CDR3 DNA reads TGTGCCAGCAGCCGGACTAGCCATTACTTC. This codes for CASSRTSHYF.

This clone appeared a single time. The chain links TRBV5-6 to TRBJ1-2; a weak D match, TRBD1 (6 bases). Looked up from germline, CDR1 is SGHDT and CDR2 is YYEEEE. Trimming cost V 6 bases and J 6 bases, with 18 bases left between them. This CDR3 has 14 residues. The CDR3 DNA sequence: TGTGCCAGCAATGGGGGGGGCGCAAGTGATGGCTACACCTTC. Translated, it gives CASNGGGASDGYTF.

The chain has TRBV5-1 and TRBJ2-1; D ambiguous. The V end was cut by 4 bases, the J end by 3 bases, with 14 bases between. Germline-derived CDR1 and CDR2 are SGHRS and YFSETQ. The CDR3 consists of 15 residues. The DNA of the CDR3 is TGCGCCAGCAGCCCGGGTGAAGCGAACTACAATGAGCAGTTCTTC. The encoded protein is CASSPGEANYNEQFF.

The rearrangement links TRBV19 to TRBJ2-7; 8 bases align to TRBD1. J lost 3 bases, V lost 6 bases, and 7 bases had no gene match. The CDR3 is 14 amino acids. Germline V CDR1 and CDR2: LNHDA, SQIVND (reference sequence). CDR3 DNA: TGTGCCAGTAGAAAGGGACAGGTTATCTACGAGCAGTACTTC. It yields the protein CASRKGQVIYEQYF.

About this clone: Compared with germline, one end of the junction differs, possibly owing to a read error. The chain recombines TRBV14 with TRBJ1-2, with TRBD1 identical over 8 bases. Looked up from germline, CDR1 is SGHDN and CDR2 is FVKESK. The CDR3 extends over 15 amino acids. The CDR3 is CAGSQRTGQGVGYTF. As DNA, the CDR3 is TGTGCCGGCAGCCAAAGGACAGGGCAGGGTGTTGGCTACACCTTC.

This clone was detected only once. The chain has TRBV27 and TRBJ1-1; perhaps TRBD1 as D (5 bases). CDR1 MNHEY and CDR2 SMNVEV come from the germline V gene (reference sequence). V lost 3 bases, J lost 0 bases, and 8 bases lay in between. The CDR3 contains 14 residues. The CDR3 DNA reads as TGTGCCAGCAGTTTTTCAGGGATGAACACTGAAGCTTTCTTT. It encodes CASSFSGMNTEAFF.

This clone has more than one count but fewer than ten. This chain uses TRBV20-1 with TRBJ2-5; perhaps TRBD1 as D (7 bases). V was pared by 6 bases and J by 5 bases, with 10 bases between. CDR1 is DFQATT, CDR2 SNEGSKA, per germline (reference sequence). The CDR3 loop spans 11 amino acids. The CDR3 nucleotides are TGCAGTGCGGCAGGGGGGGAGACCCAGTACTTC. Translation gives CSAAGGETQYF.

Comment on this clone: Other DNA sequences in this specimen translate into the identical CDR3. The chain employs TRBV5-1 and TRBJ2-5; 7 bases line up with TRBD2. Germline V gene sequence: CDR1 SGHRS, CDR2 YFSETQ. The CDR3 sequence is 14 residues long. V shed 3 bases, J shed 1 base, and the junction held 3 bases outside the gene matches. Here the CDR3 reads CASSWGTTQETQYF. The CDR3 DNA reads TGCGCCAGCAGCTGGGGGACTACCCAAGAGACCCAGTACTTC.

The V gene is TRBV29-1, the J gene TRBJ2-3, with D possibly matching TRBD2 (7 bases). This CDR3 has 12 residues. Trimming took off 7 bases at V and 3 bases at J, with 11 bases between the two ends. CDR1 is SQVTM, CDR2 ANQGSEA, per germline. CDR3 region: CSARGGTDTQYF. CDR3 DNA sequence: TGCAGCGCGAGGGGGGGGACAGATACGCAGTATTTT.

J is TRBJ1-2 and V is TRBV14, with D unclear. Trimming stripped 2 bases from V and 4 bases from J, with 14 bases between. Germline V gene sequence: CDR1 SGHDN, CDR2 FVKESK. The CDR3 has 15 residues. Here the CDR3 DNA reads TGTGCCAGCAGCCAAATATCGGGGTTTTCCTATGGCTACACCTTC. It specifies CASSQISGFSYGYTF.

This chain uses TRBV11-3 with TRBJ2-2; D call uncertain. From germline, CDR1 is SGHNT and CDR2 YENEEA. The CDR3 is made up of 13 amino acids. Deletions cut 5 bases from V and 2 bases from J, with 6 bases between. In DNA form, the CDR3 reads TGTGCCAGCAGCCAATTTAACACCGGGGAGCTGTTTTTT. It encodes CASSQFNTGELFF.

This clone was counted between two and nine times. The CDR3 DNA reads as TGCGCCAGCAGCTTTCGGACCCCGGGGGGCACCGGGGAGCTGTTTTTT. This encodes CASSFRTPGGTGELFF. This chain links TRBV5-1 with TRBJ2-2, with TRBD2 identical over 7 bases. Losses at the gene ends were 2 bases for V and 4 bases for J; bases not matched to a gene: 8. In germline, CDR1 is SGHRS, CDR2 YFSETQ. CDR3 length: 16 residues.